A single sample is the source of the 24 T cell receptor beta chains below, sequenced in a study of immune characterization of retroperitoneal liposarcoma. Using its own MiXCR run on the PCR reads, TCRdb lists one record per CDR3 protein. The table includes about 4,100 distinct CDR3 sequences, about 30% detected once. The sequenced material came from blood. The receptors were gathered from a female donor with retroperitoneal liposarcoma.

The chain carries TRBV4-1 and TRBJ2-1; 14 bases line up with TRBD2. Trimming removed 0 bases from V and 1 base from J; junction bases left unmatched: 2. The CDR3 has 18 residues. Germline loops: CDR1 MGHRA, CDR2 YSYEKL. Written as DNA, the CDR3 is TGCGCCAGCAGCCAAGAAGGACTAGCGGGAGGTTCCTACAATGAGCAGTTCTTC. Amino acids: CASSQEGLAGGSYNEQFF.

By share, this clonotype counts as medium-sized (0.01 to 0.1%). V usage is TRBV27 and J usage is TRBJ2-2; D may be TRBD2 (5 bases). The CDR3 runs 16 residues. Germline V gene lookup returns CDR1 MNHEY and CDR2 SMNVEV (reference sequence). Between the trimmed V and J ends, which lost 1 base and 7 bases, there was a span of 16 bases. CDR3 sequence (DNA): TGTGCCAGCAGTTTATTGCACGGGAAGGCCGGCGGGGAGCTGTTTTTT. It specifies CASSLLHGKAGGELFF.

The chain carries TRBV7-6 and TRBJ2-7; TRBD1 matches 7 bases. Germline V gene lookup returns CDR1 SGHVS and CDR2 FNYEAQ. This CDR3 spans 14 amino acids. V gave up 5 bases and J gave up 3 bases; unmatched junction bases: 7. CDR3 sequence reads: CASSIRTGHYEQYF. DNA for the CDR3: TGTGCCAGCAGCATACGGACAGGCCACTACGAGCAGTACTTC.

This clonotype was seen more than once but under ten times. The CDR3 nucleotides read TGTGCCAGCAGTTTGGATCGCAATGAGCAGTTCTTC. Residues: CASSLDRNEQFF. This chain joins TRBV12-3 or TRBV12-4 and TRBJ2-1; no definite D call. This CDR3 is built from 12 residues. With 3 bases removed from V and 6 bases from J, the gap between germline ends came to 6 bases.

V usage is TRBV27 and J usage is TRBJ2-7, with 12 bases identical to TRBD1. CDR3 length: 16 residues. Germline V CDR1 and CDR2: MNHEY, SMNVEV (reference sequence). J gave up 6 bases and V 6 bases, and 12 bases lay outside the gene matches. The CDR3 here is CASRRDEGQGASEQYF. In nucleotides, the CDR3 is TGTGCCAGCAGGAGAGACGAGGGACAGGGGGCCAGCGAGCAGTACTTC.

This clonotype is medium-sized within its sample. The chain couples TRBV12-3 or TRBV12-4 to TRBJ2-2; 8 nucleotides align to TRBD2. The CDR3 consists of 16 residues. The junction had 7 bases not matched to a gene; V was cut back by 6 bases and J by 1 base. The DNA of the CDR3 is TGTGCCAGCAGCCTAGAGCGGGGGCAGAACACCGGGGAGCTGTTTTTT. It is translated as CASSLERGQNTGELFF.

This clonotype is judged large (0.1 to 1%). V usage is TRBV7-2 and J usage is TRBJ2-5, with 7 bases that match TRBD2. The DNA end lines up better with TRBJ2-1; the J call may be wrong. The CDR3 spans 16 residues. Germline V gene sequence: CDR1 SGHTA, CDR2 FQGNSA. The CDR3 nucleotides are TGTGCCAGCAGCTTAGGTGGTAGCGGGTCTCAAGAGACCCAGTTCTTC. It encodes CASSLGGSGSQETQFF.

The chain recombines TRBV6-1 with TRBJ2-7; D uncertain. The germline V gene has CDR1 MNHNS and CDR2 SASEGT. The V and J ends lost 9 bases and 7 bases respectively, with 25 bases between them. This CDR3 has 15 amino acids. Written as DNA, the CDR3 is TGTGCCAGTAAAGACCAAGCCCTCGGACCGGTGGAGCAGTACTTC. This codes for CASKDQALGPVEQYF.

By sample share, this clonotype is medium-sized. V is TRBV24-1 and J is TRBJ2-1; 7 bases align to TRBD2. The V and J ends lost 3 bases and 2 bases, in that order; junction bases with no gene match: 6. Germline values: CDR1 KGHDR, CDR2 SFDVKD. The CDR3 loop spans 16 amino acids. The CDR3 DNA reads as TGTGCCACCAGTGATCGTGCGGGAGCGGCCTACAATGAGCAGTTCTTC. Protein: CATSDRAGAAYNEQFF.

This clonotype has only a few counts. This rearrangement joins TRBV11-3 to TRBJ2-6, with D tentatively TRBD2 (5 bases). The CDR3 loop spans 14 amino acids. Between the trimmed V and J ends, which lost 7 bases and 6 bases, there was a span of 13 bases. CDR1 is SGHNT and CDR2 is YENEEA in the germline V gene. The CDR3 sequence is CASTRSGEANVLTF. CDR3 sequence (DNA): TGTGCCAGCACCCGATCCGGGGAGGCCAACGTCCTGACTTTC. The entire variable domain, with the rest obtained from reference TRBV11-3 and TRBJ2-6, is as follows: EAGVVQSPRYKIIEKKQPVAFWCNPISGHNTLYWYLQNLGQGPELLIRYENEEAVDDSQLPKDRFSAERLKGVDSTLKIQPAELGDSAVYLCASTRSGEANVLTFGAGSRLTVL.

In its sample, this clonotype ranks as medium-sized. The rearrangement joins TRBV6-1 to TRBJ2-1; 8 nucleotides agree with TRBD1. With the DNA end fitting TRBJ2-7 better, the J assignment may be wrong. The CDR3 is 13 residues long. In germline, CDR1 is MNHNS, CDR2 SASEGT. The CDR3 reads CASIGQGAYEQYF. The CDR3 DNA sequence: TGTGCCAGCATTGGACAGGGAGCCTACGAGCAGTACTTC.

This clonotype was counted only a few times. The junction differs from germline at one of its ends, possibly a read error. The gene calls are TRBV7-7 and TRBJ2-1, with D possibly being TRBD2 (6 bases). The J call may be wrong; the DNA end is better matched by TRBJ2-5. The length of the CDR3 is 15 residues. CDR1 and CDR2 (germline): SSHAT, FNYEAQ (reference sequence). CDR3 sequence reads: CASSLGTLPFETQYF. Here the CDR3 DNA reads TGTGCTAGCAGTTTAGGGACTCTCCCATTCGAGACCCAGTACTTC.

This chain connects TRBV24-1 to TRBJ2-5, with 7 nucleotides matching TRBD2. Trimming removed 5 bases from V and 0 bases from J; junction bases left unmatched: 5. Per germline, CDR1 KGHDR and CDR2 SFDVKD. This CDR3 is built from 15 residues. CDR3 in amino acids: CATSGAGTNQETQYF. In DNA form, the CDR3 reads TGTGCCACCAGTGGGGCAGGGACTAACCAAGAGACCCAGTACTTC.

A remark on this clonotype: A clone one base away is much larger, so this may be a read error. The genes are TRBV12-3 or TRBV12-4 and TRBJ2-7; D is ambiguous. The CDR3 totals 12 residues. CDR3 residues: CASSPSVYEQCF. CDR3 bases: TGTGCCAGCAGCCCGTCGGTATACGAGCAGTGCTTC.

In its sample, this clonotype ranks as medium-sized. This chain links TRBV6-6 with TRBJ2-5; 9 nucleotides line up with TRBD2. CDR1 and CDR2 (germline): MNHNY, SVGAGI (reference sequence). The V and J ends lost 6 bases and 5 bases, in that order; junction bases with no gene match: 10. CDR3 length: 15 amino acids. This CDR3 reads CASSPQRGAWETQYF. CDR3 bases: TGTGCCAGCAGCCCCCAGCGGGGGGCTTGGGAGACCCAGTACTTC.

V and J are TRBV6-1 and TRBJ2-5, with 12 positions matching TRBD2. This CDR3 is built from 17 residues. Losses at the gene ends were 1 base for V and 5 bases for J; bases not matched to a gene: 8. The germline CDR1 and CDR2 sequences are MNHNS and SASEGT. The CDR3 sequence: CASSEELAGGTSETQYF. In DNA, the CDR3 is TGTGCCAGCAGTGAAGAACTAGCGGGGGGCACAAGTGAGACCCAGTACTTC.

The rearrangement joins TRBV2 to TRBJ2-1; the D is unclear. Trimming took 8 bases from V and 4 from J, leaving 6 bases between them. Germline assignment: CDR1 SNHLY and CDR2 FYNNEI. The CDR3 sequence is 11 residues long. The CDR3 is CASLSYNEQFF. The DNA of the CDR3 is TGTGCCAGCCTGTCTTACAATGAGCAGTTCTTC.

The chain employs TRBV28 and TRBJ2-4; D ambiguous. This CDR3 comprises 13 residues. The V gene lost 7 bases and the J gene lost 2 bases, with 9 bases spanning the gap. Germline V CDR1 and CDR2: MDHEN, SYDVKM. The DNA for the CDR3 is TGTGCCAGCAAAGCGCGGTCCAAAAACATTCAGTACTTC. It is translated as CASKARSKNIQYF.

This clonotype was picked up a small number of times. The rearrangement links TRBV4-1 to TRBJ2-7; 9 bases map to TRBD1. Germline trimming cut 0 bases from V and 6 bases from J; bases unmatched to any gene: 6. This CDR3 comprises 15 residues. Germline CDR1 reads MGHRA; CDR2 reads YSYEKL. The DNA for the CDR3 is TGCGCCAGCAGCCAAGATCTGGGACAGGGTCGCGAGCAGTACTTC. Translating it yields CASSQDLGQGREQYF.

This CDR3 is CASSDPFRQGANQPQHF. The CDR3 bases are TGTGCCAGCAGCGACCCTTTTAGACAGGGGGCGAATCAGCCCCAGCATTTT. The chain employs TRBV6-1 and TRBJ1-5; 10 bases match TRBD1. V was clipped by 6 bases and J by 4 bases; unmatched bases: 12. CDR3 length equals 17 residues. Germline assignment: CDR1 MNHNS and CDR2 SASEGT.

The chain uses TRBV7-8 and TRBJ2-1, with D possibly matching TRBD1 (5 bases). This CDR3 contains 13 residues. CDR1 SGHVS and CDR2 FQNEAQ come from the germline V gene. V was shortened by 2 bases and J by 9 bases, with 11 bases between the two germline ends. CDR3 nucleotide sequence: TGTGCCAGCAGCTTAACAGGATGGGGTGAGCAGTTCTTC. Translated, it gives CASSLTGWGEQFF.

J is TRBJ2-5 and V is TRBV12-3 or TRBV12-4, with D possibly called TRBD1 or TRBD2 (5 bases each). The ends were cut back, 9 bases at V and 0 bases at J, with 14 bases in the middle. CDR3 length: 14 amino acids. The CDR3 region has the DNA TGTGCCAGTGCCGTGCCGGGACACCAAGAGACCCAGTACTTC. Protein: CASAVPGHQETQYF.

Remarks on this clonotype: A read error is likely, as this CDR3 ends without the conserved phenylalanine or tryptophan. This chain links TRBV10-2 with TRBJ2-5, with 9 bases identical to TRBD1. The J call may be faulty, since TRBJ2-7 better matches the DNA end. CDR1 is WSHSY, CDR2 SAAADI, per germline. The CDR3 length is 17 residues. The CDR3 is CASRRGSGTGSVYEQYC. In DNA, the CDR3 is TGCGCCAGCAGGAGGGGGTCCGGGACAGGGAGTGTCTACGAGCAGTACTGC.

The chain recombines TRBV12-3 or TRBV12-4 with TRBJ2-1; 10 bases align to TRBD1. TRBJ2-7 explains the end of the DNA better; the J call may be wrong. The CDR3 extends over 15 amino acids. CDR3 coding DNA: TGTGCCACCACCTTTGGGACAGGGGTATCTTATGAGCAGTACTTC. It codes for CATTFGTGVSYEQYF.